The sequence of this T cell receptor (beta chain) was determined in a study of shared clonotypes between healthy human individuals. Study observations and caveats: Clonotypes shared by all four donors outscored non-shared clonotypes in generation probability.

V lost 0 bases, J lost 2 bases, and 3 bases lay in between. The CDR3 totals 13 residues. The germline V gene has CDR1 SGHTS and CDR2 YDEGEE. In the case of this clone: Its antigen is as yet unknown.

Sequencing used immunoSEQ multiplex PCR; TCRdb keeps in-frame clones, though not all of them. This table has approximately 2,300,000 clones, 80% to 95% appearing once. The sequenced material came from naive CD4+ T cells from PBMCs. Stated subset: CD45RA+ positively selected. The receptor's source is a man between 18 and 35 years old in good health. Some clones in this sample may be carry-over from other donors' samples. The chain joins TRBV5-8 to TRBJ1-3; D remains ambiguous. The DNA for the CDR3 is TGTGCCAGCAGCTTGGCCGCTGGAAACACCATATATTTT. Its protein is CASSLAAGNTIYF.